Listed here are 32 T cell receptor beta chains from one sample, sequenced in a study of PD-1 blockade in classical Hodgkin lymphoma. Method: immunoSEQ multiplex PCR; TCRdb's copy keeps in-frame clones and lacks some. This table holds approximately 100,000 clones, 80% to 95% found once. In every patient, relapse followed autologous stem cell transplantation, while exposure to brentuximab vedotin differed. The material sequenced was peripheral blood mononuclear cells (PBMCs), taken at baseline. All receptors come from a human donor with classical Hodgkin lymphoma.

CDR3 amino acids: CATSGTSGSETQYF. As DNA, the CDR3 is TGTGCCACCAGCGGCACTAGCGGGAGTGAGACCCAGTACTTC. The gene calls are TRBV15 and TRBJ2-5; 11 nucleotides line up with TRBD2. Germline CDR1 and CDR2: LNHNV and YYDKDF (reference sequence). This CDR3 is 14 amino acids long. V lost 5 bases and J lost 5; bases outside the gene matches: 4.

The chain recombines TRBV29-1 with TRBJ2-2; D possibly uses TRBD1 or TRBD2 (5 bases each). Germline CDR1 is SQVTM and CDR2 is ANQGSEA. The V and J ends lost 1 base and 3 bases respectively, with 9 bases between them. This CDR3 contains 14 residues. CDR3 in DNA: TGCAGCGTTGAAGGAGGGGCGGACACCGGGGAGCTGTTTTTT. As protein: CSVEGGADTGELFF.

The chain carries TRBV4-1 and TRBJ2-1, with TRBD2 matching 7 bases. Germline CDR1 MGHRA, CDR2 YSYEKL. The ends lost 4 bases at V and 7 bases at J; junction bases unmatched: 19. The CDR3 has 18 residues. CDR3 in amino acids: CASSPRLTPSGKVNEQFF. CDR3 in DNA: TGCGCCAGCAGCCCACGACTGACCCCCAGCGGGAAGGTAAATGAGCAGTTCTTC.

The genes are TRBV29-1 and TRBJ2-2; 9 bases agree with TRBD2. The CDR3 consists of 16 residues. Germline V CDR1 and CDR2: SQVTM, ANQGSEA. Written as DNA, the CDR3 is TGCAGTTATTGGGGGGCTAGCGGGAACCCCACCGGGGAGCTGTTTTTT. It specifies CSYWGASGNPTGELFF.

This sequence joins TRBV7-2 and TRBJ2-3; perhaps TRBD2 as D (5 bases). This CDR3 is built from 17 residues. CDR1 is SGHTA and CDR2 is FQGNSA in the germline V gene. Trimming removed 3 bases at V and 1 base at J, with 17 bases between. CDR3 nucleotides: TGTGCCAGCAGCTTCTCGGGGAGTTCGCGGGGCACAGATACGCAGTATTTT. Encoded protein: CASSFSGSSRGTDTQYF.

The chain uses TRBV28 and TRBJ1-5, with D possibly TRBD1 on 5 matching bases. V was shortened by 5 bases and J by 11 bases, with 16 bases between the two germline ends. The CDR3 has 13 amino acids. The germline V gene has CDR1 MDHEN and CDR2 SYDVKM. CDR3 coding DNA: TGTGCCAGCAGTGTGGGGGTCTCATCAGCCCAGCATTTT. Its translation: CASSVGVSSAQHF.

The chain has TRBV30 and TRBJ2-3, with 7 bases fitting TRBD2. The germline V gene encodes CDR1 GTSNPN and CDR2 SVGIG (reference sequence). With V trimmed by 4 bases and J by 4 bases, 11 bases remained unmatched. The CDR3 covers 15 residues. The chain's CDR3 is CAWKGLGLSSDTQYF. In nucleotides, the CDR3 is TGTGCCTGGAAGGGGTTGGGACTATCCTCAGATACGCAGTATTTT.

The genes are TRBV10-3 and TRBJ2-2; D remains ambiguous. Germline CDR1 is ENHRY and CDR2 is SYGVKD. The V gene lost 5 bases and the J gene lost 2 bases, with 3 bases spanning the gap. This CDR3 region has 12 residues. CDR3: CAISINTGELFF. The CDR3 DNA sequence: TGTGCCATCAGTATAAACACCGGGGAGCTGTTTTTT.

CDR3 coding DNA: TGTGCCAGCAGTTGGGACGGGAACACTGAAGCTTTCTTT. Amino acids: CASSWDGNTEAFF. The chain is built from TRBV2 and TRBJ1-1, with a tentative D call TRBD1 (5 bases). The CDR3 sequence is 13 residues long. V dropped 5 bases and J dropped 1 base, with 8 bases sitting between them. The germline V gene encodes CDR1 SNHLY and CDR2 FYNNEI.

This clone was seen just once. The chain carries TRBV7-3 and TRBJ2-7; TRBD2 matches 7 bases. V trimming: 0 bases; J trimming: 4 bases; junction bases outside the gene matches: 0. Germline CDR1 is SGHTA and CDR2 is FQGTGA. The CDR3 contains 13 residues. The CDR3 loop reads CASSLTGGYEQYF. The CDR3 nucleotides are TGTGCCAGCAGCTTAACCGGGGGGTACGAGCAGTACTTC.

V gene TRBV6-1 combines with J gene TRBJ2-2; D not resolved. V lost 5 bases and J lost 4, with 5 bases in between. CDR1 MNHNS and CDR2 SASEGT come from the germline V gene. The CDR3 extends over 12 amino acids. CDR3 amino acids: CASSSVTGELFF. CDR3 nucleotides: TGTGCCAGCAGTTCCGTCACCGGGGAGCTGTTTTTT.

The genes are TRBV29-1 and TRBJ1-1; 7 positions match TRBD1. V shed 7 bases and J 7 bases; nucleotides not matched to a gene: 3. Germline loops: CDR1 SQVTM, CDR2 ANQGSEA. The CDR3 consists of 10 residues. CDR3 loop: CSARQGEAFF. The CDR3 region has the DNA TGCAGCGCTCGACAGGGTGAAGCTTTCTTT.

This clone occurred once. The chain carries TRBV7-8 and TRBJ1-6; 7 positions agree with TRBD1. The CDR3 has 19 residues. Germline V gene data show CDR1 as SGHVS and CDR2 as FQNEAQ. V gave up 7 bases and J gave up 0 bases; unmatched junction bases: 15. CDR3 DNA sequence: TGTGCCAGCACCCGGGACAGCCCAAGGCAGAGCTCCTATAATTCACCCCTCCACTTT. Protein: CASTRDSPRQSSYNSPLHF. The full variable domain, in which reference TRBV7-8 and TRBJ1-6 provide the parts outside the CDR3, is GAGVSQSPRYKVAKRGQDVALRCDPISGHVSLFWYQQALGQGPEFLTYFQNEAQLDKSGLPSDRFFAERPEGSVSTLKIQRTQQEDSAVYLCASTRDSPRQSSYNSPLHFGNGTRLTVT.

The chain couples TRBV9 to TRBJ2-4, with D perhaps matching TRBD1 (6 bases). Germline-derived CDR1 and CDR2 are SGDLS and YYNGEE. V gave up 3 bases and J gave up 4 bases, with 14 bases separating them. This CDR3 has 15 residues. CDR3 coding DNA: TGTGCCAGCAGCGCGGACGTCAGGGGAAAAAACATTCAGTACTTC. Protein product: CASSADVRGKNIQYF. Complete variable domain (other parts from reference TRBV9 and TRBJ2-4): DSGVTQTPKHLITATGQRVTLRCSPRSGDLSVYWYQQSLDQGLQFLIQYYNGEERAKGNILERFSAQQFPDLHSELNLSSLELGDSALYFCASSADVRGKNIQYFGAGTRLSVL.

The chain links TRBV9 to TRBJ2-6; TRBD1 matches at 10 bases. After removal of 0 bases from V and 4 bases from J, the junction contained 10 bases not matched to a gene. The germline V gene encodes CDR1 SGDLS and CDR2 YYNGEE. The CDR3 loop spans 19 amino acids. CDR3 sequence: CASSVASRQGASGANVLTF. CDR3 in DNA: TGTGCCAGCAGCGTAGCTTCGAGACAGGGGGCATCGGGGGCCAACGTCCTGACTTTC.

The CDR3 sequence is CASSLYEQYF. The CDR3 DNA follows: TGTGCCAGCAGCCTCTACGAGCAGTACTTC. This chain connects TRBV2 to TRBJ2-7; D not certain. V lost 6 bases and J 3 bases, leaving 3 bases between the germline ends. CDR1 and CDR2 (germline): SNHLY, FYNNEI. The CDR3 is made up of 10 amino acids.

J is TRBJ2-1 and V is TRBV11-2, with D unclear. Per germline, CDR1 SGHAT and CDR2 FQNNGV. V was pared by 5 bases and J by 10 bases, with 18 bases between. CDR3 size: 14 residues. CDR3 nucleotides: TGTGCCAGCAGCGCAGTCCTTCGATTTTACGAGCAGTTCTTC. This sequence encodes CASSAVLRFYEQFF.

V usage is TRBV28 and J usage is TRBJ1-2; D not resolved. The CDR3 totals 16 residues. Germline V gives CDR1 MDHEN, CDR2 SYDVKM. The V and J ends lost 1 base and 4 bases respectively, with 16 bases between them. Here the CDR3 DNA reads TGTGCCAGCAGTTTATCTGGGCTGAGCTTCACCTATGGCTACACCTTC. Amino acid sequence: CASSLSGLSFTYGYTF.

The chain carries TRBV9 and TRBJ2-3; 8 bases align to TRBD1. Unmatched junction bases numbered 6, after V lost 3 bases and J lost 3 bases. CDR1 and CDR2 (germline): SGDLS, YYNGEE. The CDR3 spans 15 residues. The chain's CDR3 is CASSADRGRTDTQYF. CDR3 DNA sequence: TGTGCCAGCAGCGCCGACAGGGGTCGGACAGATACGCAGTATTTT.

V gene TRBV18 combines with J gene TRBJ2-3; 8 bases map to TRBD2. CDR3 length equals 14 residues. Germline V gives CDR1 KGHSH, CDR2 LQKENI. The J segment lost 0 bases and the V segment lost 8 bases, leaving 4 bases of the junction unmatched. Here the CDR3 reads CASQTGGSTDTQYF. CDR3 DNA sequence: TGTGCCAGCCAAACGGGGGGGAGCACAGATACGCAGTATTTT.

This clone was seen only once. This chain connects TRBV10-2 to TRBJ2-7, with TRBD1 matching over 8 bases. V gave up 0 bases and J gave up 1 base; unmatched junction bases: 2. CDR3 length equals 15 residues. Germline CDR1 WSHSY, CDR2 SAAADI. For the CDR3, the DNA is TGCGCCAGCAGTGAGTCCTACAGGGGGTCCTACGAGCAGTACTTC. Protein: CASSESYRGSYEQYF.

The V gene is TRBV7-9, the J gene TRBJ1-1, with 8 positions matching TRBD1. Germline V lookup: CDR1 SEHNR, CDR2 FQNEAQ (reference sequence). This CDR3 region has 15 residues. The junction had 3 bases not matched to a gene; V was cut back by 2 bases and J by 1 base. CDR3 nucleotide sequence: TGTGCCAGCAGCTTAAATGGACAGGGGAACACTGAAGCTTTCTTT. As protein: CASSLNGQGNTEAFF.

The chain is built from TRBV19 and TRBJ2-7; D ambiguous. This CDR3 contains 16 residues. With 2 bases removed from V and 3 bases from J, the gap between germline ends came to 17 bases. The germline gives CDR1 LNHDA, CDR2 SQIVND (reference sequence). This CDR3 is CASSIMRDKRNYEQYF. CDR3 nucleotides: TGTGCCAGTAGTATAATGCGAGACAAGAGGAACTACGAGCAGTACTTC.

The chain carries TRBV5-1 and TRBJ2-1; possible D gene TRBD2, 5 bases. Germline loops: CDR1 SGHRS, CDR2 YFSETQ. Trimming removed 4 bases at V and 5 bases at J, with 19 bases between. This CDR3 contains 16 residues. CDR3 coding DNA: TGCGCCAGCAGCACAAGTTTGGGCGGAGGAAACAATGAGCAGTTCTTC. It encodes CASSTSLGGGNNEQFF.

The chain uses TRBV19 and TRBJ2-1; TRBD2 matches 8 bases. Germline assignment: CDR1 LNHDA and CDR2 SQIVND (reference sequence). The CDR3 is 15 amino acids. The V and J ends lost 8 bases and 3 bases, in that order; junction bases with no gene match: 9. The CDR3 sequence: CASSPAGARYNEQFF. The CDR3, as DNA: TGTGCCAGTTCACCAGCGGGAGCGCGCTACAATGAGCAGTTCTTC. Complete variable domain (other parts from reference TRBV19 and TRBJ2-1): DGGITQSPKYLFRKEGQNVTLSCEQNLNHDAMYWYRQDPGQGLRLIYYSQIVNDFQKGDIAEGYSVSREKKESFPLTVTSAQKNPTAFYLCASSPAGARYNEQFFGPGTRLTVL.

This chain joins TRBV19 and TRBJ1-2; no reliable D call. Germline assignment: CDR1 LNHDA and CDR2 SQIVND (reference sequence). There are 14 residues in the CDR3. V was cut by 5 bases and J by 2 bases, with 12 bases left in between. CDR3 coding DNA: TGTGCCAGTAGTTTCCCCGGGAAGAACTATGGCTACACCTTC. Residues: CASSFPGKNYGYTF.

J is TRBJ1-3 and V is TRBV28, with D uncertain. V lost 6 bases, J lost 4 bases, and 7 bases lay in between. The CDR3 spans 12 residues. The V gene's germline CDR1 is MDHEN and CDR2 SYDVKM. CDR3 in amino acids: CASSPSGNTIYF. The DNA of the CDR3 is TGTGCCAGCAGCCCCTCCGGAAACACCATATATTTT.

The chain employs TRBV5-8 and TRBJ1-2; D gene unclear. Germline V gives CDR1 SGHTS, CDR2 YDEGEE. The CDR3 is 12 amino acids. Trimming stripped 7 bases from V and 2 bases from J, with 9 bases between. In DNA form, the CDR3 reads TGTGCCAGCGTTGGACTGAACTATGGCTACACCTTC. It codes for CASVGLNYGYTF.

V usage is TRBV29-1 and J usage is TRBJ2-2; D gene unclear. CDR1 is SQVTM, CDR2 ANQGSEA, per germline. The CDR3 runs to 11 residues. V dropped 1 base and J dropped 5 bases, with 2 bases sitting between them. The CDR3 loop is CSVEGTGELFF. In nucleotides, the CDR3 is TGCAGCGTTGAAGGAACCGGGGAGCTGTTTTTT.

The chain combines TRBV30 with TRBJ2-2, with D uncertain. CDR1 GTSNPN and CDR2 SVGIG come from the germline V gene (reference sequence). The germline V and J ends were trimmed by 3 bases and 5 bases, with 4 bases remaining between them. This CDR3 region has 11 residues. Written as DNA, the CDR3 is TGTGCCTGGAGAGGGACCGGGGAGCTGTTTTTT. This encodes CAWRGTGELFF.

This rearrangement joins TRBV6-1 to TRBJ2-1; no firm D call. V was shortened by 4 bases and J by 7 bases, with 8 bases between the two germline ends. Germline lookup yields CDR1 MNHNS and CDR2 SASEGT. The CDR3 covers 12 residues. The CDR3 nucleotides read TGTGCCAGCAGTGTGGGTGTTAATGAGCAGTTCTTC. Residues: CASSVGVNEQFF.

This clone was seen once. This chain connects TRBV4-1 to TRBJ2-7, with TRBD2 matching 10 bases. The CDR3 is made up of 16 amino acids. Per germline, CDR1 MGHRA and CDR2 YSYEKL. The J segment lost 2 bases and the V segment lost 0 bases, leaving 4 bases of the junction unmatched. CDR3 sequence reads: CASSQDPSGRAYEQYF. The DNA of the CDR3 is TGCGCCAGCAGCCAAGATCCCAGCGGGAGGGCCTACGAGCAGTACTTC.